This T cell receptor beta chain originates from a study of neoadjuvant anti-PD-1 for oral cavity cancer. TCRdb keeps only in-frame clones here, not all; method: immunoSEQ multiplex PCR. The data contain about 37,000 clones, around two fifths of them singletons. Germline-derived CDR1 and CDR2 are ENHRY and SYGVKD. This CDR3 is built from 13 residues. V lost 6 bases and J lost 0, with 8 bases in between. Time point defined: after neoadjuvant nivolumab, at surgical resection. This clone has only a few counts. This TCR derives from a person aged 40-85 years with oral cavity squamous cell carcinoma. The sample consisted of tumor tissue, taken after nivolumab (anti-PD-1) treatment. V usage is TRBV10-3 and J usage is TRBJ1-1; D is possibly TRBD1 (5 bases). CDR3 residues: CAIRVGVNTEAFF. The CDR3 DNA follows: TGTGCCATCAGGGTAGGGGTGAACACTGAAGCTTTCTTT.